These T cell receptor beta chains were read from a single sample in a study of OX40 agonist ivuxolimab in advanced cancers. Produced via immunoSEQ multiplex PCR; TCRdb's table is partial and in-frame only. The profile shows about 67,000 clones, 70% to 90% of them singletons. The sample consisted of CD4+ or CD8+ T cells sorted from blood, taken in a trial of the OX40 agonist ivuxolimab. The receptors shown here come from an adult with an advanced solid tumor such as melanoma, head and neck, liver or kidney cancer. The CDR3 runs from the conserved cysteine through the conserved F or W. Each record gives: CDR3 length, V gene, D gene, clone size, J gene, CDR3 protein, CDR3 DNA. D genes are given only for firm matches. The size field is filled for only some rows; it gives once, few, many or a size class.

CDR3 length: 15; V gene: TRBV5-6; D gene: TRBD2; clone size: -; J gene: TRBJ2-5; CDR3 protein: CASSTLAGGGATQYF; CDR3 DNA: TGTGCCAGCAGTACCCTAGCGGGAGGTGGCGCGACCCAGTACTTC
CDR3 length: 17; V gene: TRBV4-1; D gene: -; clone size: -; J gene: TRBJ2-1; CDR3 protein: CASSQGPAGSSYNEQFF; CDR3 DNA: TGCGCCAGCAGCCAAGGTCCAGCCGGCAGCTCCTACAATGAGCAGTTCTTC
CDR3 length: 13; V gene: TRBV4-1; D gene: -; clone size: -; J gene: TRBJ2-7; CDR3 protein: CASSLDYYYEQYF; CDR3 DNA: TGCGCCAGCAGCCTTGATTACTACTACGAGCAGTACTTC
CDR3 length: 12; V gene: TRBV6-8; D gene: TRBD2; clone size: -; J gene: TRBJ2-1; CDR3 protein: CASPAGKGEQFF; CDR3 DNA: TGTGCCAGCCCAGCGGGAAAAGGTGAGCAGTTCTTC
CDR3 length: 14; V gene: TRBV6-1; D gene: -; clone size: -; J gene: TRBJ1-1; CDR3 protein: CASTEGPGNTEAFF; CDR3 DNA: TGTGCCAGCACCGAGGGACCGGGAAACACTGAAGCTTTCTTT
CDR3 length: 14; V gene: TRBV2; D gene: -; clone size: -; J gene: TRBJ1-2; CDR3 protein: CASSGLDRFYGYTF; CDR3 DNA: TGTGCCAGCAGTGGACTCGACCGCTTCTATGGCTACACCTTC
CDR3 length: 13; V gene: TRBV19; D gene: -; clone size: -; J gene: TRBJ1-5; CDR3 protein: CASSPVSNQPQHF; CDR3 DNA: TGTGCCAGTAGTCCAGTCAGTAATCAGCCCCAGCATTTT
CDR3 length: 15; V gene: TRBV28; D gene: -; clone size: -; J gene: TRBJ2-3; CDR3 protein: CASSLFGQGTDTQYF; CDR3 DNA: TGTGCCAGCAGTTTATTCGGGCAGGGCACAGATACGCAGTATTTT
CDR3 length: 16; V gene: TRBV5-6; D gene: -; clone size: few; J gene: TRBJ2-2; CDR3 protein: CASSSKSLAATGELFF; CDR3 DNA: TGTGCCAGCAGCTCCAAGTCTCTAGCTGCCACCGGGGAGCTGTTTTTT
CDR3 length: 11; V gene: TRBV4-2; D gene: -; clone size: once; J gene: TRBJ2-7; CDR3 protein: CASSQGFLQYF; CDR3 DNA: TGTGCCAGCAGCCAAGGGTTCTTGCAGTACTTC
CDR3 length: 16; V gene: TRBV7-2; D gene: TRBD2; clone size: -; J gene: TRBJ2-3; CDR3 protein: CASSSGLAGGSDTQYF; CDR3 DNA: TGTGCCAGCAGCAGCGGACTAGCGGGAGGTTCAGATACGCAGTATTTT
CDR3 length: 14; V gene: TRBV4-3; D gene: -; clone size: -; J gene: TRBJ2-7; CDR3 protein: CASSQEGYRDEQYF; CDR3 DNA: TGCGCCAGCAGCCAAGAAGGGTACAGGGACGAGCAGTACTTC
CDR3 length: 13; V gene: TRBV6-5; D gene: -; clone size: once; J gene: TRBJ2-7; CDR3 protein: CASSPREFYEQYF; CDR3 DNA: TGTGCCAGCAGCCCCCGGGAATTTTACGAGCAGTACTTC
CDR3 length: 12; V gene: TRBV29-1; D gene: -; clone size: once; J gene: TRBJ2-2; CDR3 protein: CSVWGHTGELFF; CDR3 DNA: TGCAGTGTTTGGGGGCACACCGGGGAGCTGTTTTTT
CDR3 length: 17; V gene: TRBV7-8; D gene: -; clone size: -; J gene: TRBJ1-3; CDR3 protein: CASSLRRSSPSGNTIYF; CDR3 DNA: TGTGCCAGCAGCTTAAGGCGAAGCTCCCCCTCTGGAAACACCATATATTTT
CDR3 length: 15; V gene: TRBV5-1; D gene: -; clone size: -; J gene: TRBJ2-3; CDR3 protein: CASSLELGRTDTQYF; CDR3 DNA: TGCGCCAGCAGCTTGGAGTTAGGCCGCACAGATACGCAGTATTTT
CDR3 length: 14; V gene: TRBV6-5; D gene: -; clone size: -; J gene: TRBJ2-7; CDR3 protein: CATRGVRSSYEQYF; CDR3 DNA: TGTGCCACCCGGGGAGTAAGGAGCTCCTACGAGCAGTACTTC
CDR3 length: 17; V gene: TRBV10-3; D gene: TRBD2; clone size: -; J gene: TRBJ2-3; CDR3 protein: CAISGREIAGWTDTQYF; CDR3 DNA: TGTGCCATCAGTGGACGAGAAATAGCGGGATGGACAGATACGCAGTATTTT
CDR3 length: 15; V gene: TRBV2; D gene: -; clone size: -; J gene: TRBJ2-7; CDR3 protein: CASSELATSSYEQYF; CDR3 DNA: TGTGCCAGCAGTGAATTAGCGACCAGCTCCTACGAGCAGTACTTC
CDR3 length: 16; V gene: TRBV4-2; D gene: -; clone size: once; J gene: TRBJ2-3; CDR3 protein: CASSQDDSRITDTQYF; CDR3 DNA: TGTGCCAGCAGCCAAGATGACTCCCGGATCACAGATACGCAGTATTTT
CDR3 length: 15; V gene: TRBV6-5; D gene: -; clone size: -; J gene: TRBJ2-1; CDR3 protein: CASSYPSQGYNEQFF; CDR3 DNA: TGTGCCAGCAGTTACCCGTCGCAGGGGTACAATGAGCAGTTCTTC
CDR3 length: 20; V gene: TRBV4-1; D gene: -; clone size: -; J gene: TRBJ2-5; CDR3 protein: CASSQGTLRLPGAKQETQYF; CDR3 DNA: TGCGCCAGCAGCCAAGGGACCCTGAGGCTTCCGGGAGCCAAACAAGAGACCCAGTACTTC
CDR3 length: 12; V gene: TRBV5-4; D gene: -; clone size: -; J gene: TRBJ2-3; CDR3 protein: CASSFQLDTQYF; CDR3 DNA: TGTGCCAGCAGCTTTCAGCTAGATACGCAGTATTTT
CDR3 length: 16; V gene: TRBV10-3; D gene: -; clone size: few; J gene: TRBJ1-5; CDR3 protein: CAISEQGSDSNQPQHF; CDR3 DNA: TGTGCCATCAGTGAGCAGGGCTCAGATAGCAATCAGCCCCAGCATTTT
CDR3 length: 14; V gene: TRBV7-3; D gene: -; clone size: -; J gene: TRBJ1-3; CDR3 protein: CASSLQGSGNTIYF; CDR3 DNA: TGTGCCAGCAGCTTACAGGGCTCTGGAAACACCATATATTTT
CDR3 length: 11; V gene: TRBV20-1; D gene: -; clone size: once; J gene: TRBJ1-4; CDR3 protein: CSARINEKLFF; CDR3 DNA: TGCAGTGCTAGGATTAATGAAAAACTGTTTTTT
CDR3 length: 15; V gene: TRBV19; D gene: TRBD1; clone size: -; J gene: TRBJ2-2; CDR3 protein: CASSGRGIGPGELFF; CDR3 DNA: TGTGCCAGTAGTGGCAGGGGGATAGGGCCCGGGGAGCTGTTTTTT
CDR3 length: 15; V gene: TRBV5-6; D gene: -; clone size: -; J gene: TRBJ2-4; CDR3 protein: CASSFRAGGSDIQYF; CDR3 DNA: TGTGCCAGCAGCTTTCGTGCCGGCGGATCAGACATTCAGTACTTC
CDR3 length: 14; V gene: TRBV19; D gene: -; clone size: -; J gene: TRBJ1-2; CDR3 protein: CASSNRPRRGGYTF; CDR3 DNA: TGTGCCAGTAGTAACCGGCCCCGGCGCGGTGGCTACACCTTC
CDR3 length: 17; V gene: TRBV13; D gene: -; clone size: -; J gene: TRBJ1-1; CDR3 protein: CASSLGVFPHMNTEAFF; CDR3 DNA: TGTGCCAGCAGCTTAGGGGTATTTCCCCACATGAACACTGAAGCTTTCTTT
CDR3 length: 17; V gene: TRBV19; D gene: TRBD1; clone size: -; J gene: TRBJ2-1; CDR3 protein: CASSIQSLGTGRNEQFF; CDR3 DNA: TGTGCCAGTAGTATACAGTCTTTAGGGACAGGGCGAAATGAGCAGTTCTTC
CDR3 length: 16; V gene: TRBV12-5; D gene: TRBD1; clone size: -; J gene: TRBJ2-7; CDR3 protein: CASGLVRWQGANEQYF; CDR3 DNA: TGTGCTAGTGGTTTGGTACGATGGCAGGGGGCTAACGAGCAGTACTTC
CDR3 length: 19; V gene: TRBV18; D gene: TRBD1; clone size: -; J gene: TRBJ2-3; CDR3 protein: CASSEFSTQGAASTDTQYF; CDR3 DNA: TGTGCCAGCTCCGAATTCTCGACCCAGGGGGCCGCTAGCACAGATACGCAGTATTTT
CDR3 length: 14; V gene: TRBV4-1; D gene: -; clone size: -; J gene: TRBJ2-7; CDR3 protein: CASSLGVWNYEQYF; CDR3 DNA: TGCGCCAGCAGCCTGGGAGTTTGGAACTACGAGCAGTACTTC
CDR3 length: 14; V gene: TRBV7-2; D gene: -; clone size: -; J gene: TRBJ1-3; CDR3 protein: CASSPALSGNTIYF; CDR3 DNA: TGTGCCAGCAGCCCAGCGCTATCTGGAAACACCATATATTTT
CDR3 length: 13; V gene: TRBV6-5; D gene: -; clone size: -; J gene: TRBJ1-2; CDR3 protein: CASSYQGNYGYTF; CDR3 DNA: TGTGCCAGCAGTTACCAGGGGAACTATGGCTACACCTTC
CDR3 length: 12; V gene: TRBV15; D gene: -; clone size: -; J gene: TRBJ1-2; CDR3 protein: CATSGSNYGYTF; CDR3 DNA: TGTGCCACCAGCGGAAGTAACTATGGCTACACCTTC
CDR3 length: 14; V gene: TRBV6-4; D gene: -; clone size: -; J gene: TRBJ1-5; CDR3 protein: CASTRLGGNQPQHF; CDR3 DNA: TGTGCCAGCACGCGACTTGGTGGAAATCAGCCCCAGCATTTT
CDR3 length: 14; V gene: TRBV4-1; D gene: -; clone size: once; J gene: TRBJ1-2; CDR3 protein: CASSQVGVNYGYTF; CDR3 DNA: TGCGCCAGCAGCCAAGTCGGTGTCAACTATGGCTACACCTTC
CDR3 length: 15; V gene: TRBV11-2; D gene: TRBD2; clone size: -; J gene: TRBJ2-2; CDR3 protein: CASSLGTSETGELFF; CDR3 DNA: TGTGCCAGCAGCCTCGGGACTAGCGAAACCGGGGAGCTGTTTTTT
CDR3 length: 16; V gene: TRBV19; D gene: TRBD2; clone size: -; J gene: TRBJ2-2; CDR3 protein: CASSISVAGATAELFF; CDR3 DNA: TGTGCCAGTAGTATTAGTGTGGCGGGAGCCACGGCGGAGCTGTTTTTT
CDR3 length: 14; V gene: TRBV5-1; D gene: TRBD1; clone size: -; J gene: TRBJ1-4; CDR3 protein: CASSRSDRGEKLFF; CDR3 DNA: TGCGCCAGCAGCAGATCGGACAGGGGCGAAAAACTGTTTTTT
CDR3 length: 14; V gene: TRBV11-2; D gene: TRBD2; clone size: -; J gene: TRBJ2-1; CDR3 protein: CASRFWATSFEQFF; CDR3 DNA: TGTGCCAGCAGGTTTTGGGCGACTAGCTTTGAGCAGTTCTTC
CDR3 length: 14; V gene: TRBV6-5; D gene: -; clone size: once; J gene: TRBJ1-1; CDR3 protein: CASSYGGLNTEAFF; CDR3 DNA: TGTGCCAGCAGTTACGGGGGGCTGAACACTGAAGCTTTCTTT
CDR3 length: 15; V gene: TRBV5-4; D gene: TRBD1; clone size: -; J gene: TRBJ1-1; CDR3 protein: CASSLGGQQSTEAFF; CDR3 DNA: TGTGCCAGCAGCTTGGGGGGACAGCAAAGCACTGAAGCTTTCTTT
CDR3 length: 11; V gene: TRBV12-5; D gene: -; clone size: -; J gene: TRBJ2-5; CDR3 protein: CASGLVETQYF; CDR3 DNA: TGTGCTAGTGGTTTGGTGGAGACCCAGTACTTC
CDR3 length: 15; V gene: TRBV7-9; D gene: -; clone size: once; J gene: TRBJ1-4; CDR3 protein: CASTSGGRGNEKLFF; CDR3 DNA: TGTGCCAGCACCTCGGGGGGCAGGGGTAATGAAAAACTGTTTTTT
CDR3 length: 15; V gene: TRBV10-1; D gene: TRBD2; clone size: -; J gene: TRBJ2-3; CDR3 protein: CASSELAGGVDTQYF; CDR3 DNA: TGCGCCAGCAGTGAACTAGCGGGAGGGGTGGATACGCAGTATTTT
CDR3 length: 14; V gene: TRBV5-6; D gene: -; clone size: -; J gene: TRBJ2-2; CDR3 protein: CASTAWIKAGELFF; CDR3 DNA: TGTGCCAGCACCGCGTGGATCAAAGCCGGGGAGCTGTTTTTT
CDR3 length: 14; V gene: TRBV19; D gene: -; clone size: -; J gene: TRBJ2-1; CDR3 protein: CAIRPAGPYNEQFF; CDR3 DNA: TGTGCCATTCGCCCCGCAGGACCCTACAATGAGCAGTTCTTC
CDR3 length: 15; V gene: TRBV5-4; D gene: TRBD2; clone size: -; J gene: TRBJ2-3; CDR3 protein: CASSLELAGRDTQYF; CDR3 DNA: TGTGCCAGCAGCTTGGAACTAGCGGGACGGGATACGCAGTATTTT
CDR3 length: 17; V gene: TRBV28; D gene: -; clone size: -; J gene: TRBJ1-5; CDR3 protein: CASSPWRTQNSNQPQHF; CDR3 DNA: TGTGCCAGCAGTCCCTGGAGGACACAGAATAGCAATCAGCCCCAGCATTTT
CDR3 length: 12; V gene: TRBV6-1; D gene: -; clone size: -; J gene: TRBJ2-7; CDR3 protein: CASSELHREQYF; CDR3 DNA: TGTGCCAGCAGTGAACTTCATCGAGAGCAGTACTTC
CDR3 length: 13; V gene: TRBV18; D gene: -; clone size: -; J gene: TRBJ2-2; CDR3 protein: CASSPPNVGELFF; CDR3 DNA: TGTGCCAGCTCACCACCGAATGTCGGGGAGCTGTTTTTT
CDR3 length: 15; V gene: TRBV6-5; D gene: -; clone size: -; J gene: TRBJ1-2; CDR3 protein: CASSYSAWDNGGYTF; CDR3 DNA: TGTGCCAGCAGTTACTCCGCCTGGGACAACGGTGGCTACACCTTC
CDR3 length: 12; V gene: TRBV5-1; D gene: -; clone size: -; J gene: TRBJ1-4; CDR3 protein: CASSTENEKLFF; CDR3 DNA: TGCGCCAGCAGCACTGAAAATGAAAAACTGTTTTTT
CDR3 length: 15; V gene: TRBV7-2; D gene: TRBD1; clone size: -; J gene: TRBJ1-1; CDR3 protein: CASSPRGQGHGEAFF; CDR3 DNA: TGTGCCAGCAGCCCGAGGGGACAGGGGCATGGTGAAGCTTTCTTT